These 10 T cell receptor beta chains originate from one sample sequenced in a study of PD-1 blockade in classical Hodgkin lymphoma. In every patient, relapse followed autologous stem cell transplantation, while exposure to brentuximab vedotin differed. Some clones are missing from TCRdb's copy, which holds only in-frame ones; the method was immunoSEQ multiplex PCR. This table has about 46,000 clones, about three quarters appearing once. This sample comprised peripheral blood mononuclear cells (PBMCs), obtained at baseline. The origin of the receptors is a human donor with classical Hodgkin lymphoma.

V gene TRBV18 combines with J gene TRBJ1-3; D uncertain. This CDR3 is built from 14 residues. Trimming left V 5 bases short and J 1 base short, with 9 bases between. Germline CDR1 KGHSH, CDR2 LQKENI. The CDR3 sequence is CASSVARSGNTIYF. The CDR3 DNA sequence: TGTGCCAGCTCAGTCGCTAGATCTGGAAACACCATATATTTT.

This clone was counted many times. The rearrangement joins TRBV7-9 to TRBJ2-3; D gene ambiguous. In germline, CDR1 is SEHNR, CDR2 FQNEAQ (reference sequence). The CDR3 has 19 amino acids. V lost 4 bases and J lost 1, with 24 bases in between. This chain's CDR3 is CASSSSSRLLYVGTDTQYF. The DNA of the CDR3 is TGTGCCAGCAGCTCCTCTTCCCGACTGTTGTACGTTGGCACAGATACGCAGTATTTT.

J is TRBJ2-5 and V is TRBV19, with TRBD2 as a possible D gene (7 bases). Trimming left V 7 bases short and J 11 bases short, with 26 bases between. The germline V gene has CDR1 LNHDA and CDR2 SQIVND (reference sequence). The CDR3 has 15 amino acids. The CDR3 here is CASTRRGRALWGQYF. The CDR3 DNA reads TGTGCCAGTACCCGGAGGGGGAGGGCCCTTTGGGGGCAGTACTTC. Based on the CDR3 plus reference TRBV19 and TRBJ2-5, the full variable domain is DGGITQSPKYLFRKEGQNVTLSCEQNLNHDAMYWYRQDPGQGLRLIYYSQIVNDFQKGDIAEGYSVSREKKESFPLTVTSAQKNPTAFYLCASTRRGRALWGQYFGPGTRLLVL.

The chain employs TRBV13 and TRBJ1-1; 8 bases map to TRBD1. Germline V gene data show CDR1 as PRHDT and CDR2 as FYEKMQ (reference sequence). The CDR3 contains 14 residues. V lost 3 bases to trimming and J lost 5 bases; unmatched junction nucleotides: 5. The CDR3 sequence is CASSFRTGTTEAFF. The CDR3 coding sequence is TGTGCCAGCAGCTTCCGGACAGGGACAACTGAAGCTTTCTTT. Full variable domain (missing parts from reference TRBV13 and TRBJ1-1): AAGVIQSPRHLIKEKRETATLKCYPIPRHDTVYWYQQGPGQDPQFLISFYEKMQSDKGSIPDRFSAQQFSDYHSELNMSSLELGDSALYFCASSFRTGTTEAFFGQGTRLTVV.

The chain uses TRBV2 and TRBJ1-3, with unresolved D. Looked up from germline, CDR1 is SNHLY and CDR2 is FYNNEI. The CDR3 has 16 residues. Trimming left V 7 bases short and J 0 bases short, with 16 bases between. The CDR3 DNA follows: TGTGCCAGCACTAGGGCTCCCTCAGACTCTGGAAACACCATATATTTT. Protein: CASTRAPSDSGNTIYF.

This chain connects TRBV19 to TRBJ1-5, with 9 positions matching TRBD1. This CDR3 comprises 15 residues. Germline trimming cut 4 bases from V and 5 bases from J; bases unmatched to any gene: 6. Germline V gene sequence: CDR1 LNHDA, CDR2 SQIVND (reference sequence). In DNA, the CDR3 is TGTGCCAGTAGTACTTCGACAGGGGGGGATCAGCCCCAGCATTTT. Translated, it gives CASSTSTGGDQPQHF.

The chain has TRBV7-9 and TRBJ1-1, with D perhaps TRBD1 (5 bases). V lost 7 bases and J 4 bases, leaving 19 bases between the germline ends. The CDR3 spans 15 residues. Looked up from germline, CDR1 is SEHNR and CDR2 is FQNEAQ (reference sequence). The CDR3 is CASTSLGVRGTEAFF. The CDR3 region has the DNA TGTGCCAGCACCTCACTGGGGGTCCGTGGCACTGAAGCTTTCTTT.

The chain combines TRBV30 with TRBJ2-7; 7 bases match TRBD1. V dropped 4 bases and J dropped 0; count of bases not matched to a gene: 9. The germline V gene has CDR1 GTSNPN and CDR2 SVGIG (reference sequence). CDR3 size: 15 residues. CDR3 amino acids: CAWIDREKVSYEQYF. CDR3 DNA sequence: TGTGCCTGGATTGACAGGGAGAAGGTCTCCTACGAGCAGTACTTC. The whole variable domain, remainder taken from reference TRBV30 and TRBJ2-7, is SQTIHQWPATLVQPVGSPLSLECTVEGTSNPNLYWYRQAAGRGLQLLFYSVGIGQISSEVPQNLSASRPQDRQFILSSKKLLLSDSGFYLCAWIDREKVSYEQYFGPGTRLTVT.

The chain links TRBV11-2 to TRBJ1-1, with no clear D. Deletions cut 5 bases from V and 1 base from J, with 14 bases between. The germline gives CDR1 SGHAT, CDR2 FQNNGV. The CDR3 covers 15 residues. CDR3 sequence reads: CASSPVEGWNTEAFF. DNA of the CDR3: TGTGCCAGCAGCCCCGTGGAGGGTTGGAACACTGAAGCTTTCTTT.

Here the CDR3 reads CASSATGVGGYTF. The DNA for the CDR3 is TGTGCCAGCAGCGCGACAGGGGTGGGAGGCTACACCTTC. The chain recombines TRBV9 with TRBJ1-2; the match to TRBD1 covers 8 bases. The CDR3 spans 13 residues. V shed 3 bases, J shed 8 bases, and the junction held 6 bases outside the gene matches. The germline V gene has CDR1 SGDLS and CDR2 YYNGEE.